These 22 T cell receptor beta chains share one sample of origin, sequenced in a study of shared clonotypes between healthy human individuals. Sequencing was performed with immunoSEQ multiplex PCR; in TCRdb, only in-frame clones are kept and a portion is missing. The top ten hold around 1.8% of the sample, which has around 720,000 clones, 73% seen once. Source material: memory CD4+ T cells sorted from blood. Specified subset: CD45RA-negative fraction. These receptors came from a woman in her twenties or thirties in good health.

The chain is built from TRBV27 and TRBJ2-7, with D tentatively TRBD2 (6 bases). Trimming removed 8 bases at V and 4 bases at J, with 18 bases between. Looked up from germline, CDR1 is MNHEY and CDR2 is SMNVEV (reference sequence). This CDR3 region has 14 residues. In DNA form, the CDR3 reads TGTGCCAGCTCCCCCGGCGAGGGAGGATACGAGCAGTACTTC. The encoded protein is CASSPGEGGYEQYF.

Many counts were recorded for this clone. The chain recombines TRBV11-2 with TRBJ1-1; 8 bases map to TRBD1. The CDR3 sequence is 16 residues long. Germline trimming cut 4 bases from V and 4 bases from J; bases unmatched to any gene: 11. Germline CDR1 and CDR2: SGHAT and FQNNGV. CDR3 loop: CASSSPSTGARTEAFF. CDR3 bases: TGTGCCAGCAGCTCGCCCTCGACAGGGGCCCGCACTGAAGCTTTCTTT.

The rearrangement joins TRBV6-1 to TRBJ2-7; 8 nucleotides align to TRBD2. The CDR3 runs to 15 residues. Germline V lookup: CDR1 MNHNS, CDR2 SASEGT. J was trimmed by 0 bases and V by 8 bases; bases with no gene match: 9. The CDR3, as DNA: TGTGCCAGCGTTTCAGTGGCGGGGGGCTCCTACGAGCAGTACTTC. It is translated as CASVSVAGGSYEQYF.

The V call is TRBV6-6, the J call TRBJ1-3; unclear D gene. The germline V and J ends were trimmed by 0 bases and 0 bases, with 3 bases remaining between them. CDR1 and CDR2 from the germline V gene are MNHNY and SVGAGI (reference sequence). The CDR3 extends over 14 amino acids. The CDR3 spells CASSYSGSGNTIYF. The CDR3 DNA follows: TGTGCCAGCAGTTACTCCGGCTCTGGAAACACCATATATTTT.

The rearrangement links TRBV11-2 to TRBJ2-3; TRBD1 aligns across 8 bases. This CDR3 has 12 residues. Trimming took 0 bases from V and 10 from J; bases not matched to a gene: 0. Germline lookup yields CDR1 SGHAT and CDR2 FQNNGV. The CDR3 nucleotides are TGTGCCAGCAGCTTAGAGGGACAGGCGCAGTATTTT. This encodes CASSLEGQAQYF.

To note about this clone: Germline is not matched at one junction end, which may reflect a read error. The chain uses TRBV4-2 and TRBJ2-7; D may correspond to TRBD1 or TRBD2 (5 bases each). This CDR3 has 11 amino acids. Germline CDR1 LGHNA, CDR2 YNFKEQ. CDR3 nucleotides: TGTGCCAGCAGCCCTCAAGACAGCGGAAACTTC. It encodes CASSPQDSGNF.

This sequence joins TRBV28 and TRBJ2-1; no firm D call. Trimming pared 5 bases from V and 0 bases from J, leaving 11 bases between. CDR3 length equals 15 residues. Germline V lookup: CDR1 MDHEN, CDR2 SYDVKM. The CDR3 protein is CASSPPWASYNEQFF. CDR3 nucleotides: TGTGCCAGCAGTCCCCCATGGGCCTCCTACAATGAGCAGTTCTTC.

This clone was seen a handful of times. CDR3 protein: CASSYDGYSGNTIYF. CDR3 DNA: TGTGCCAGCAGTTACGACGGCTACTCTGGAAACACCATATATTTT. V is TRBV6-5 and J is TRBJ1-3; D gene unclear. Germline-derived CDR1 and CDR2 are MNHEY and SVGAGI. The CDR3 has 15 residues. V lost 2 bases and J lost 0, with 8 bases in between.

The chain combines TRBV5-1 with TRBJ1-1; TRBD1 matches at 8 bases. The CDR3 contains 17 residues. In germline, CDR1 is SGHRS, CDR2 YFSETQ. V lost 0 bases, J lost 1 base, and 8 bases stayed unmatched. The CDR3 coding sequence is TGCGCCAGCAGCTTGGGGGACAGGAGTGTTTCGAACACTGAAGCTTTCTTT. It codes for CASSLGDRSVSNTEAFF.

The rearrangement joins TRBV28 to TRBJ2-2; D gene uncertain. V lost 7 bases to trimming and J lost 3 bases, with 12 bases between them. CDR3 length: 14 residues. Germline lookup yields CDR1 MDHEN and CDR2 SYDVKM. CDR3 in DNA: TGTGCCAGCAAAATACACGTTGACACCGGGGAGCTGTTTTTT. It codes for CASKIHVDTGELFF.

This clone was detected only once. The rearrangement uses TRBV2 and TRBJ1-4; tentatively, D is TRBD1 (5 bases). The CDR3 length is 13 residues. The ends were cut back, 11 bases at V and 3 bases at J, with 13 bases in the middle. CDR1 and CDR2 from the germline V gene are SNHLY and FYNNEI. CDR3 DNA sequence: TGTGCCGGCGCAGGGTTCGCTAATGAAAAACTGTTTTTT. Protein sequence: CAGAGFANEKLFF.

This clone was found a few times. This sample includes further DNA sequences coding for the same CDR3. The gene calls are TRBV27 and TRBJ1-2; TRBD1 agrees at 10 bases. The V gene end was trimmed by 5 bases and the J gene end by 2 bases; junction bases not matched to a gene: 5. Germline CDR1 reads MNHEY; CDR2 reads SMNVEV (reference sequence). This CDR3 region has 15 residues. The DNA of the CDR3 is TGTGCCAGCAGTCCGACAGGGGGCCCCAACTATGGCTACACCTTC. Translating gives CASSPTGGPNYGYTF.

This rearrangement joins TRBV9 to TRBJ2-1; unclear D gene. CDR3 size: 11 residues. The germline gives CDR1 SGDLS, CDR2 YYNGEE. V lost 7 bases to trimming and J lost 9 bases, with 11 bases between them. The CDR3 reads CASGRRVEQFF. In DNA, the CDR3 is TGTGCCAGCGGGCGGCGAGTTGAGCAGTTCTTC. The variable domain in full, with the rest retrieved from reference TRBV9 and TRBJ2-1, is DSGVTQTPKHLITATGQRVTLRCSPRSGDLSVYWYQQSLDQGLQFLIQYYNGEERAKGNILERFSAQQFPDLHSELNLSSLELGDSALYFCASGRRVEQFFGPGTRLTVL.

This sequence joins TRBV10-3 and TRBJ2-7; 11 bases map to TRBD2. Unmatched junction bases numbered 6, after V lost 3 bases and J lost 2 bases. This CDR3 comprises 16 residues. Germline V lookup: CDR1 ENHRY, CDR2 SYGVKD. The CDR3 region has the DNA TGTGCCATCAGTGATCCGACTAGCGGGACTCCCTACGAGCAGTACTTC. This translates into CAISDPTSGTPYEQYF.

This rearrangement joins TRBV5-1 to TRBJ2-2, with D perhaps matching TRBD2 (7 bases). Germline assignment: CDR1 SGHRS and CDR2 YFSETQ. The CDR3 sequence is 15 residues long. Between the trimmed V and J ends, which lost 4 bases and 5 bases, there was a span of 15 bases. In DNA, the CDR3 is TGCGCCAGCAGCAGCGGGACAACGACGACCGGGGAGCTGTTTTTT. Its translation is CASSSGTTTTGELFF.

Worth noting for this clone: This specimen includes other DNA sequences encoding the same CDR3. This chain joins TRBV19 and TRBJ2-7, with 7 bases matching TRBD1. Germline CDR1 is LNHDA and CDR2 is SQIVND (reference sequence). CDR3 size: 14 residues. V lost 5 bases to trimming and J lost 3 bases; unmatched junction nucleotides: 7. The CDR3, as DNA: TGTGCCAGTAGTCTCCGACAGGGCTACTACGAGCAGTACTTC. Translating gives CASSLRQGYYEQYF. Full variable domain (remainder filled in from reference TRBV19 and TRBJ2-7): DGGITQSPKYLFRKEGQNVTLSCEQNLNHDAMYWYRQDPGQGLRLIYYSQIVNDFQKGDIAEGYSVSREKKESFPLTVTSAQKNPTAFYLCASSLRQGYYEQYFGPGTRLTVT.

J is TRBJ2-3 and V is TRBV5-1; D gene uncertain. CDR3 size: 15 residues. Germline V gives CDR1 SGHRS, CDR2 YFSETQ. Trimming left V 5 bases short and J 1 base short, with 14 bases between. In DNA form, the CDR3 reads TGCGCCAGCAGAACTGGCATGGCGGGCACAGATACGCAGTATTTT. Translation: CASRTGMAGTDTQYF.

The rearrangement uses TRBV5-4 and TRBJ2-1; D is possibly TRBD2 (6 bases). Germline values: CDR1 SGHNT, CDR2 YYREEE (reference sequence). V gave up 5 bases and J gave up 3 bases, with 18 bases separating them. The CDR3 is 16 amino acids. CDR3 sequence: CASSKVGGGSYNEQFF. The DNA for the CDR3 is TGTGCCAGCAGTAAGGTCGGGGGAGGCAGCTACAATGAGCAGTTCTTC.

The chain joins TRBV6-5 to TRBJ2-7; D gene ambiguous. This CDR3 is 11 amino acids long. The germline V gene has CDR1 MNHEY and CDR2 SVGAGI. V was cut by 8 bases and J by 0 bases, with 5 bases left in between. The CDR3, as DNA: TGTGCCAGCGGAAACTCCTACGAGCAGTACTTC. It encodes CASGNSYEQYF.

The V call is TRBV9, the J call TRBJ2-2; 11 bases match TRBD1. The CDR3 sequence is 16 residues long. Per germline, CDR1 SGDLS and CDR2 YYNGEE. After removal of 4 bases from V and 4 bases from J, the junction contained 6 bases not matched to a gene. This CDR3 reads CASSPGQGAGTGELFF. CDR3 nucleotides: TGTGCCAGCAGCCCAGGACAGGGGGCCGGCACCGGGGAGCTGTTTTTT.

The chain joins TRBV7-3 to TRBJ2-3; 9 bases fit TRBD2. The CDR3 totals 14 residues. The germline V gene has CDR1 SGHTA and CDR2 FQGTGA. V shed 8 bases and J 1 base; nucleotides not matched to a gene: 4. The CDR3 DNA sequence: TGTGCCAGCTCTCGACTAGCGGGCACAGATACGCAGTATTTT. It yields the protein CASSRLAGTDTQYF.

V and J are TRBV21-1 and TRBJ2-3; the table's TRBD2 call for D was not verified on the DNA. TRBV21-1 is tagged as a pseudogene. The CDR3 has 17 residues. This CDR3 is CASSKEGRRTSTDTQYF. The CDR3 DNA reads TGTGCCAGCAGCAAAGAAGGCAGAAGGACTAGCACAGATACGCAGTATTTT.